These T cell receptor beta chains were read from a single sample in a study of T cell changes during pregnancy in multiple sclerosis. The table came from immunoSEQ multiplex PCR; TCRdb's copy has only in-frame clones and leaves some out. The profile shows fewer than 12,000 clones, about 89% of them singletons. Sequencing was performed on CD8+ T cells from peripheral blood mononuclear cells, taken in the first trimester of pregnancy. The source of these receptors is a female donor in good health, enrolled as a control in a pregnancy study. Both conserved end residues are trimmed from each CDR3.

v_call,cdr3_aa
TRBV4-2,ASSQNTGNDYEQY
TRBV7-9,ASSWLTGGGYEQY
TRBV11-2,ASSGRDSLHTDTQY
TRBV29-1,SVVRQGYSYEQY
TRBV27,ASISGPGELF
TRBV9,ASSERLGQEGNGYT
TRBV4-3,ASSQDRGQGGDEQY
TRBV7-9,ASSATGQAYEQY
TRBV5-3,ARSRDRTNEKLF
TRBV29-1,SVDPGTGANVLT
TRBV29-1,SVEETSGSFYNEQF
TRBV18,ASSRSFGQLSAYEQY
TRBV5-1,ASRFSPGQYYEQY
TRBV5-1,ASSLADLDLTYEQY
TRBV5-4,ASSLGGGTYEQY
TRBV2,ASLLAGYNEQF
TRBV19,ASTIRGGTTGELF
TRBV19,ASSGQDRGSTEAF
TRBV9,ASSAGGTDTQY
TRBV7-9,ASSFLPRGGNTEAF
TRBV9,ASSVDGRNTEAF
TRBV6-4,ASSVAPGAGANVLT
TRBV9,ASSPSGGYNEQF
TRBV28,ASRETGTANYGYT
TRBV9,ASSDPEGESAGVEKLF
TRBV4-2,ASSRGGTYEQY
TRBV25-1,ASSEGRAQGYT
TRBV9,ASSQGQGSSYEQY
TRBV4-1,ASSQLLVSWAF
TRBV6-1,ASSEAGGVEKLF
TRBV6-5,ASSYKQGWTEAF
TRBV4-3,ASSQARGGLYNEQF
TRBV7-9,ASSLAGGEQPQH
TRBV2,ASSEVEGLAIVTDTQY
TRBV19,ASSRALIGTGSPSPLH
TRBV10-3,ANRDNSGNTIY
TRBV4-3,ASSQQTGGYGYT
TRBV7-9,ASSNRIMNTEAF
TRBV10-1,ASILERQENTGELF
TRBV7-2,ASSWSDGNSYEQY
TRBV11-2,ASSLSQTQY